These 7 T cell receptor beta chains came from one sample sequenced in a study of shared clonotypes between healthy human individuals. TCRdb's copy holds only in-frame clones and misses some; the assay was immunoSEQ multiplex PCR. The data show about 2 million clones, about 95% seen once. Naive CD8 isolation took CD45RO-negative cells positively selected for CCR7 and excluded terminally differentiated effector memory CD45RA+ cells. Sequencing used naive CD8+ T cells sorted from blood. These receptors all stem from a man aged 18 to 29 in good health.

The rearrangement links TRBV10-1 to TRBJ1-1; a weak D match, TRBD1 (6 bases). Germline loops: CDR1 WNHNN, CDR2 SYGVQD (reference sequence). The CDR3 consists of 13 residues. Trimming removed 7 bases at V and 0 bases at J, with 9 bases between. Here the CDR3 DNA reads TGCGCCAGCATGGACAGTATGAACACTGAAGCTTTCTTT. It is translated as CASMDSMNTEAFF.

The rearrangement links TRBV6-1 to TRBJ1-5, with D possibly matching TRBD1 (6 bases). V lost 0 bases and J 7 bases, leaving 13 bases between the germline ends. CDR1 is MNHNS and CDR2 is SASEGT in the germline V gene. This CDR3 is 15 amino acids long. The CDR3 DNA follows: TGTGCCAGCAGTGAAGCGGCGGAGGGGGAGCAGCCCCAGCATTTT. Amino acid sequence: CASSEAAEGEQPQHF.

The chain joins TRBV30 to TRBJ2-1; 8 nucleotides align to TRBD2. CDR3 length: 16 amino acids. Germline CDR1 is GTSNPN and CDR2 is SVGIG (reference sequence). V lost 0 bases to trimming and J lost 9 bases; unmatched junction nucleotides: 13. The CDR3 DNA follows: TGTGCCTGGAGTGTAGAGTGGACGGGACTAGGGAGTGAGCAGTTCTTC. It encodes CAWSVEWTGLGSEQFF. The variable domain in full, with the rest retrieved from reference TRBV30 and TRBJ2-1, is SQTIHQWPATLVQPVGSPLSLECTVEGTSNPNLYWYRQAAGRGLQLLFYSVGIGQISSEVPQNLSASRPQDRQFILSSKKLLLSDSGFYLCAWSVEWTGLGSEQFFGPGTRLTVL.

The genes are TRBV4-1 and TRBJ2-7, with TRBD1 identical over 9 bases. This CDR3 comprises 16 residues. CDR1 and CDR2 from the germline V gene are MGHRA and YSYEKL. V lost 3 bases to trimming and J lost 2 bases; unmatched junction nucleotides: 8. CDR3 sequence (DNA): TGCGCCAGCAGCCACCCCGGGACAGGGATAGCCTACGAGCAGTACTTC. Translation gives CASSHPGTGIAYEQYF.

The V gene is TRBV4-2, the J gene TRBJ2-1; no clear D gene. This CDR3 is 20 amino acids long. Germline CDR1 is LGHNA and CDR2 is YNFKEQ. Trimming stripped 3 bases from V and 9 bases from J, with 33 bases between. Written as DNA, the CDR3 is TGTGCCAGCAGCCACCCCTGGGAACTTTTAGAATCTCGAACTCTAGGTGAGCAGTTCTTC. Protein: CASSHPWELLESRTLGEQFF.

The V and J genes are TRBV7-9 and TRBJ2-7; 7 bases map to TRBD2. V shed 1 base and J 0 bases; nucleotides not matched to a gene: 6. The germline CDR1 and CDR2 sequences are SEHNR and FQNEAQ (reference sequence). CDR3 size: 16 residues. This CDR3 is CASSLGLAGSSYEQYF. The CDR3 bases are TGTGCCAGCAGCTTAGGGTTAGCGGGTTCCTCCTACGAGCAGTACTTC.

The rearrangement joins TRBV5-4 to TRBJ2-3, with TRBD2 identical over 7 bases. The CDR3 covers 18 residues. The trim removed 0 bases at V and 6 bases at J, leaving 16 bases unmatched. Germline V gives CDR1 SGHNT, CDR2 YYREEE (reference sequence). CDR3 nucleotide sequence: TGTGCCAGCAGCTTGGCCGTGACTAGCTTCGGAGGTAGGGATACGCAGTATTTT. This codes for CASSLAVTSFGGRDTQYF.